This entry lists 26 T cell receptor beta chains sequenced from one sample in a study of post-analysis software for immune sequencing data. Whole-study results and caveats: Four or five TRBV segments, TRBV5-6, TRBV5-1 and TRBV20-1 among them, were found more frequent in patients than controls.

TCR beta cDNA libraries included unique molecular identifiers. TCRdb reprocessed the PCR reads via MiXCR and lists one record per CDR3 protein. This table holds hundreds of thousands of distinct CDR3 sequences, roughly 46% found once. These receptors are not linked to any known antigen. The specimen was blood. The receptors were gathered from a girl aged 10 to 17 with multiple sclerosis.

The chain recombines TRBV12-3 or TRBV12-4 with TRBJ2-7, with 8 bases identical to TRBD1. J was trimmed by 5 bases and V by 2 bases; bases with no gene match: 5. CDR3 length equals 14 residues. The CDR3 here is CASSLSQGANEQYF. The CDR3 DNA sequence: TGTGCCAGCAGTTTAAGTCAGGGGGCGAACGAGCAGTACTTC.

About this clonotype: A much bigger clone sits one base away, suggesting this may be a read error. The chain's CDR3 is CASSLFQLAGNEQFF. Here the CDR3 DNA reads TGTGCCAGCAGTTTATTCCAACTAGCGGGAAATGAGCAGTTCTTC. The chain combines TRBV12-3 or TRBV12-4 with TRBJ2-1, with 10 bases that match TRBD2. The CDR3 is 15 residues long. With 2 bases clipped from V and 7 bases from J, the junction kept 5 bases outside the gene matches.

This clonotype was observed many times. The CDR3 region is CASSETRGLTDTQYF. The CDR3 DNA reads as TGTGCCAGCAGTGAAACTCGGGGTCTCACAGATACGCAGTATTTT. The J gene is TRBJ2-3, the V gene TRBV2, with a weak D call TRBD2 (5 bases). Trimming stripped 2 bases from V and 2 bases from J, with 11 bases between. The CDR3 sequence is 15 residues long. Germline lookup yields CDR1 SNHLY and CDR2 FYNNEI.

In its sample, this clonotype was seen once. The rearrangement joins TRBV7-9 to TRBJ2-6; D remains unclear. Germline V gene sequence: CDR1 SEHNR, CDR2 FQNEAQ (reference sequence). This CDR3 is 18 amino acids long. The V gene lost 5 bases and the J gene lost 4 bases, with 21 bases spanning the gap. CDR3 bases: TGTGCCAGCAGCCCCTCGATGGGCGAGTTGTTCGGGGCCAACGTCCTGACTTTC. This sequence encodes CASSPSMGELFGANVLTF.

This chain uses TRBV2 with TRBJ2-4, with no clear D. The J call is doubtful: the DNA matches TRBJ2-7 better. The CDR3 is made up of 11 amino acids. Germline loops: CDR1 SNHLY, CDR2 FYNNEI. The CDR3 here is CASKIVGEQYF. Written as DNA, the CDR3 is TGTGCCAGCAAGATCGTGGGCGAGCAGTACTTC.

This clonotype has at least ten counts. This CDR3 reads CSARDDNYEQYF. The CDR3 DNA follows: TGCAGTGCTAGAGATGACAACTACGAGCAGTACTTC. This chain uses TRBV20-1 with TRBJ2-7, with no clear D. Germline CDR1 reads DFQATT; CDR2 reads SNEGSKA (reference sequence). CDR3 length equals 12 residues. V dropped 0 bases and J dropped 3 bases, with 6 bases sitting between them.

This clonotype was counted between two and nine times. The junction differs from germline at one of its ends, possibly a read error. V usage is TRBV5-1 and J usage is TRBJ2-7, with TRBD2 as a possible D gene (5 bases). The germline V gene has CDR1 SGHRS and CDR2 YFSETQ. The CDR3 spans 13 residues. DNA of the CDR3: TGCGCCAGCAGCTTAGACTACTCCTACGGGCAGTACTTC. Its protein product is CASSLDYSYGQYF.

V usage is TRBV7-9 and J usage is TRBJ2-3; D is perhaps TRBD2 (7 bases). The CDR3 consists of 15 residues. Germline V CDR1 and CDR2: SEHNR, FQNEAQ (reference sequence). The V gene lost 1 base and the J gene lost 4 bases, with 12 bases spanning the gap. The CDR3 is CASSLVWRGPDTQYF. The CDR3 DNA is TGTGCCAGCAGCTTAGTATGGCGGGGGCCAGATACGCAGTATTTT.

The genes are TRBV12-3 or TRBV12-4 and TRBJ1-5; no clear D. V lost 2 bases and J 0 bases, leaving 11 bases between the germline ends. The CDR3 is 16 residues long. The CDR3 sequence: CASSLITAYSNQPQHF. The CDR3 nucleotides read TGTGCCAGCAGTTTAATTACAGCGTATAGCAATCAGCCCCAGCATTTT.

This clonotype was seen a handful of times. This chain uses TRBV12-3 or TRBV12-4 with TRBJ1-4; D unclear. Trimming left V 3 bases short and J 6 bases short, with 8 bases between. CDR3 length equals 13 residues. In DNA form, the CDR3 reads TGTGCCAGCAGTTTTTCCGCCTATGAAAAACTGTTTTTT. Encoded protein: CASSFSAYEKLFF.

This clonotype was seen a single time. The chain joins TRBV4-1 to TRBJ2-3; no clear D gene. V dropped 1 base and J dropped 1 base, with 12 bases sitting between them. There are 16 residues in the CDR3. Germline assignment: CDR1 MGHRA and CDR2 YSYEKL. This chain's CDR3 is CASSQVLVDRTDTQYF. The CDR3 nucleotides are TGCGCCAGCAGCCAAGTATTGGTAGACCGCACAGATACGCAGTATTTT.

Many counts were recorded for this clonotype. The rearrangement joins TRBV29-1 to TRBJ2-7; D not resolved. V shed 3 bases and J shed 8 bases, with 20 bases lying between them. The germline V gene encodes CDR1 SQVTM and CDR2 ANQGSEA. This CDR3 contains 14 residues. The CDR3 DNA is TGCAGCGTTGATCCCCTTGTGGAGCCCTCTAAGCAGTACTTC. The encoded protein is CSVDPLVEPSKQYF.

V usage is TRBV4-2 and J usage is TRBJ1-3; D unresolved. V was cut by 1 base and J by 7 bases, with 11 bases left in between. The germline V gene encodes CDR1 LGHNA and CDR2 YNFKEQ. CDR3 length: 14 residues. CDR3 protein: CASSQGTPENTIYF. CDR3 bases: TGTGCCAGCAGCCAAGGGACGCCTGAGAACACCATATATTTT.

The chain recombines TRBV6-7 with TRBJ1-5; D gene uncertain. TRBV6-7 falls under the ORF class, with uncertain function. V lost 9 bases, J lost 4 bases, and 10 bases lay in between. The CDR3 consists of 12 residues. The CDR3 bases are TGTGCCAGTCAGGCGCGAAATCAGCCCCAGCATTTT. Protein product: CASQARNQPQHF.

This clonotype showed up just a few times. This chain links TRBV13 with TRBJ2-5; 10 nucleotides line up with TRBD2. This CDR3 contains 15 residues. With 5 bases clipped from V and 3 bases from J, the junction kept 6 bases outside the gene matches. From germline, CDR1 is PRHDT and CDR2 FYEKMQ (reference sequence). This CDR3 is CASSPGTSDKETQYF. The CDR3 DNA reads as TGTGCCAGCAGCCCCGGGACTAGCGACAAAGAGACCCAGTACTTC.

This CDR3 reads CSARRLAGGTDTQYF. DNA for the CDR3: TGCAGTGCTCGCCGACTAGCGGGAGGCACAGATACGCAGTATTTT. This chain links TRBV20-1 with TRBJ2-3, with 12 bases lining up with TRBD2. Trimming at V came to 5 bases and at J to 1 base, leaving 4 bases not matched to a gene. Germline values: CDR1 DFQATT, CDR2 SNEGSKA (reference sequence). The CDR3 consists of 15 residues.

V usage is TRBV6-6 and J usage is TRBJ1-1, with 8 nucleotides matching TRBD1. The CDR3 contains 15 residues. CDR1 is MNHNY, CDR2 SVGAGI, per germline (reference sequence). V gave up 5 bases and J gave up 3 bases; unmatched junction bases: 8. The DNA of the CDR3 is TGTGCCAGCAGTGACTACAGGGGGACGGACACTGAAGCTTTCTTT. Its protein product is CASSDYRGTDTEAFF.

This chain connects TRBV12-3 or TRBV12-4 to TRBJ1-2; D remains unclear. V lost 8 bases and J 1 base, leaving 8 bases between the germline ends. The CDR3 extends over 12 amino acids. Here the CDR3 reads CASHGVNYGYTF. The CDR3 nucleotides are TGTGCCAGCCATGGGGTTAACTATGGCTACACCTTC.

This clonotype was seen a few times. The chain links TRBV11-2 to TRBJ2-1; tentatively, D is TRBD1 (5 bases). V lost 3 bases, J lost 5 bases, and 8 bases lay in between. Germline CDR1 SGHAT, CDR2 FQNNGV. The CDR3 spans 13 residues. Here the CDR3 DNA reads TGTGCCAGCAGCTTTGGACAAAACAATGAGCAGTTCTTC. This translates into CASSFGQNNEQFF.

V and J are TRBV6-1 and TRBJ1-5; D gene uncertain. This CDR3 has 13 amino acids. V was cut by 8 bases and J by 4 bases, with 12 bases left in between. In germline, CDR1 is MNHNS, CDR2 SASEGT. The CDR3 DNA reads TGTGCCAGCGTCGAGCAGGTTAATCAGCCCCAGCATTTT. Amino acid sequence: CASVEQVNQPQHF.

This clonotype came up a few times. The chain carries TRBV5-1 and TRBJ2-5, with 8 positions matching TRBD1. The V gene's germline CDR1 is SGHRS and CDR2 YFSETQ. V gave up 0 bases and J gave up 2 bases; unmatched junction bases: 3. The CDR3 length is 15 residues. CDR3 sequence: CASSLADRGQETQYF. CDR3 coding DNA: TGCGCCAGCAGCTTGGCCGACAGGGGTCAAGAGACCCAGTACTTC.

This clonotype appeared a few times. The J gene is TRBJ2-1, the V gene TRBV7-9; possibly TRBD2 for D (6 bases). Germline lookup yields CDR1 SEHNR and CDR2 FQNEAQ (reference sequence). This CDR3 is built from 14 residues. V dropped 1 base and J dropped 10 bases, with 14 bases sitting between them. The CDR3 DNA reads TGTGCCAGCAGCTTAGATGGCGGGGCGGCAGAGCAGTTCTTC. The encoded protein is CASSLDGGAAEQFF.

V and J are TRBV12-3 or TRBV12-4 and TRBJ1-1; 7 nucleotides line up with TRBD1. This CDR3 comprises 13 residues. Trimming removed 7 bases from V and 4 bases from J; junction bases left unmatched: 6. The CDR3 sequence: CASMDRRGTEAFF. CDR3 nucleotides: TGTGCCAGCATGGACAGGCGGGGCACTGAAGCTTTCTTT.

The chain carries TRBV14 and TRBJ1-4; 7 bases agree with TRBD1. In germline, CDR1 is SGHDN, CDR2 FVKESK. Trimming cost V 4 bases and J 4 bases; bases outside gene matches: 6. The CDR3 is 15 amino acids. The CDR3 loop is CASSRSDRFNEKLFF. The CDR3 region has the DNA TGTGCCAGCAGCCGGTCGGACAGGTTTAATGAAAAACTGTTTTTT.

This clonotype was seen only a few times. The rearrangement links TRBV29-1 to TRBJ2-7; D not resolved. Trimming took 5 bases from V and 7 from J, leaving 21 bases between them. From germline, CDR1 is SQVTM and CDR2 ANQGSEA. This CDR3 has 14 amino acids. As DNA, the CDR3 is TGCAGCGTTCAATCGCCGGGCCCTTTCGGAGAGCAGTACTTC. The encoded protein is CSVQSPGPFGEQYF.

The rearrangement links TRBV10-3 to TRBJ2-6, with TRBD1 as a possible D gene (6 bases). V was shortened by 7 bases and J by 0 bases, with 10 bases between the two germline ends. Germline V gives CDR1 ENHRY, CDR2 SYGVKD. This CDR3 comprises 15 residues. The CDR3 DNA sequence: TGTGCCATCACCGACAGGTCCTCTGGGGCCAACGTCCTGACTTTC. Its protein product is CAITDRSSGANVLTF.